This T cell receptor beta chain stems from a study of T cells after yellow fever vaccination. Overall study findings and caveats: A large majority of primary-vaccination clones showed up again after the booster (around 96% CD4, around 88% CD8).

The table lists this clonotype with a few counts. The antigen remains undetermined. Germline V gene data show CDR1 as LGHDT and CDR2 as YNNKEL (reference sequence). The CDR3 runs to 16 residues. The V gene end was trimmed by 3 bases and the J gene end by 0 bases; junction bases not matched to a gene: 7. Generation of TCR cDNA used 5'RACE template switching (which added a universal primer site and UMIs). TCRdb used MiXCR to reprocess the 5' RACE reads, holding one entry per CDR3 protein. The sample contains 340,000 or so distinct CDR3 sequences, approximately 13% of which appear only once. Sample: CD4+ T cells sorted from PBMCs, taken 15 days after the yellow fever booster vaccination. This TCR was recovered from a man between 18 and 29 years old who received the YFV17D yellow fever vaccine. The chain couples TRBV3-1 to TRBJ1-2; TRBD1 aligns across 7 bases. The CDR3 spells CASSHGQAPSNYGYTF. The CDR3 nucleotides are TGTGCCAGCAGCCACGGACAGGCCCCTTCTAACTATGGCTACACCTTC.